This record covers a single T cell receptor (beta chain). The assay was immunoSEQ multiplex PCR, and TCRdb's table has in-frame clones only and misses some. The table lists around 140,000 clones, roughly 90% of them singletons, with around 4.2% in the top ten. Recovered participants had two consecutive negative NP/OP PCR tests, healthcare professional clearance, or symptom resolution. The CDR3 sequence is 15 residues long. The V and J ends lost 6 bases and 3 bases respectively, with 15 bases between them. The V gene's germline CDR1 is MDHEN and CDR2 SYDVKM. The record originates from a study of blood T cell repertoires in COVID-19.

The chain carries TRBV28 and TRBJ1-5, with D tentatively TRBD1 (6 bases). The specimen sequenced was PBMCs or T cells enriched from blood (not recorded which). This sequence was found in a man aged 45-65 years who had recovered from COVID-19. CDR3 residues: CASRSSGHLNQPQHF. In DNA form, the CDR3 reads TGTGCCAGCAGAAGCTCGGGACATCTCAATCAGCCCCAGCATTTT.